This T cell receptor beta chain was documented in a study of control samples from healthy donors and cancer patients. Sequencing used immunoSEQ multiplex PCR; TCRdb keeps in-frame clones, though not all of them. In the table there are 65,000 to 100,000 clones, about 87% of which are singletons. With 4 bases removed from V and 11 bases from J, the gap between germline ends came to 17 bases. In germline, CDR1 is SGHAT, CDR2 FQNNGV. The CDR3 has 13 residues. The V call is TRBV11-2, the J call TRBJ1-1; D gene uncertain. The receptor comes from a man in his forties or fifties in good health. Sequencing was performed on blood. This chain's CDR3 is CASSSQPGLGAFF. As DNA, the CDR3 is TGTGCCAGCAGCTCTCAGCCGGGCCTAGGGGCTTTCTTT.